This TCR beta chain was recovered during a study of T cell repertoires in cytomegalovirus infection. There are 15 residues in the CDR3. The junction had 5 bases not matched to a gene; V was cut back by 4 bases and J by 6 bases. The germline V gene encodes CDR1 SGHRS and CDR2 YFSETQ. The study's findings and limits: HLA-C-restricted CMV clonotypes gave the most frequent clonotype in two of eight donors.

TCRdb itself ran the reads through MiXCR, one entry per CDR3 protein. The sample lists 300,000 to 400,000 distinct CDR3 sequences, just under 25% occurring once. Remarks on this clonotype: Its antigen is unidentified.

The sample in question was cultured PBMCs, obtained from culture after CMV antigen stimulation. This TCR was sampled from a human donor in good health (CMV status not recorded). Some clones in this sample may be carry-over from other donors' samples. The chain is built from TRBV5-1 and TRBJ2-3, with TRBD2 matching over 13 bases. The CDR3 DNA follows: TGCGCCAGCAGCACCGGACTAGCGGGAGTGGATACGCAGTATTTT. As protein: CASSTGLAGVDTQYF.